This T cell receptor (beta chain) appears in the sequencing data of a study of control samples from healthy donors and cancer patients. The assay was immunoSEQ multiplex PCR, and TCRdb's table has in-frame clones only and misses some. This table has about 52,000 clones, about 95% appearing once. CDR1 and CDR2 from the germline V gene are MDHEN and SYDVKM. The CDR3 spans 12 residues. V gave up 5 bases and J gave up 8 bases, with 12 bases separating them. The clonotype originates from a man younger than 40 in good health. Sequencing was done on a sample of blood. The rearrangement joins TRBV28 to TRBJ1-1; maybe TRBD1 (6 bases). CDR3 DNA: TGTGCCAGCAGTACACAGGGTTTGGAAGCTTTCTTT. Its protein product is CASSTQGLEAFF.